What follows describes a single T cell receptor beta chain. Its specificity is not known. The data were obtained in a study of T cell repertoires in cytomegalovirus infection. Background on the study: Indicated by public TCR beta signatures were CMV infection and matching HLA type.

TCRdb recomputed calls from the reads with MiXCR, one row per CDR3 protein. The sample carries 150,000 to 200,000 distinct CDR3 sequences, roughly an eighth recorded once. The V gene end was trimmed by 10 bases and the J gene end by 3 bases; junction bases not matched to a gene: 3. Germline CDR1 MNHNY, CDR2 SVGAGI (reference sequence). The CDR3 extends over 13 amino acids. Findings of the study overall: Accumulated public TCR beta family frequency recognized individuals carrying CMV together with the relevant HLA. Within the response measured ex vivo, HLA-C-restricted CMV-specific TCR beta clonotypes were dominant.

The sample comprised PBMCs. This receptor was obtained from a human donor in good health (CMV status not recorded). Some clones in this sample may be carry-over from other donors' samples. The genes are TRBV6-6 and TRBJ2-7, with 13 bases that match TRBD2. The CDR3 DNA follows: TGTGCCACCCGGACTAGCGGGAGCTACGAGCAGTACTTC. This encodes CATRTSGSYEQYF.